A selection of T cell receptor beta chains follows, all from one sample in a study of blood T cell repertoires in COVID-19. Produced via immunoSEQ multiplex PCR; TCRdb's table is partial and in-frame only. The repertoire includes roughly 99,000 clones, 79% of them detected once, and over 15% sits in the top ten. What was sequenced was peripheral blood. Receptors originate from a woman older than 75 with active or convalescent COVID-19. The CDR3 runs from the conserved cysteine through the conserved F or W. The order of the fields is J gene, V gene, CDR3 protein.

J: TRBJ2-5; V: TRBV5-8; CDR3: CASRGRQLQETQYF
J: TRBJ1-6; V: TRBV27; CDR3: CASSLTGIQAYNSPLHF
J: TRBJ2-7; V: TRBV19; CDR3: CASSIGTSDYYEQYF
J: TRBJ1-1; V: TRBV11-1; CDR3: CASSLGTGPAFF
J: TRBJ1-2; V: TRBV28; CDR3: CASSSLGTGAAPYGYTF
J: TRBJ2-7; V: TRBV19; CDR3: CASSIVWGGGINEQYF
J: TRBJ1-6; V: TRBV7-2; CDR3: CASATGQGNSPLHF
J: TRBJ2-7; V: TRBV5-1; CDR3: CASAERQGNRYEQYF
J: TRBJ2-1; V: TRBV4-1; CDR3: CASSQLDGRVFNEQFF
J: TRBJ2-3; V: TRBV5-8; CDR3: CASSYTGSHLTDTQYF